These T cell receptor beta chains were read from a single sample in a study of blood T cell repertoires in COVID-19. Assay: immunoSEQ multiplex PCR; the TCRdb copy retains only in-frame clones and omits some. The sample holds about 34,000 clones; roughly nine tenths are singletons and the top ten take less than 45%. The sequenced sample consisted of peripheral blood. The receptors were sampled from a man aged 55 to 69 with active or convalescent COVID-19. Both conserved end residues are part of each CDR3. Each record gives: clone size, CDR3 length, D gene, V gene, J gene, CDR3 protein, CDR3 DNA. A D gene is named only where the DNA matches it firmly. The size of a clone is reported for some rows only, either as once, few or many, or as a class for expanded clones.

clone_size: once
cdr3_length: 15
d_call: .
v_call: TRBV3-1/TRBV3-2
j_call: TRBJ1-3
cdr3_aa: CASSQFEGSGNTIYF
cdr3_nt: TGTGCCAGCAGCCAATTCGAGGGATCTGGAAACACCATATATTTT

clone_size: .
cdr3_length: 15
d_call: .
v_call: TRBV15
j_call: TRBJ1-1
cdr3_aa: CATTPRRGAGAEAFF
cdr3_nt: TGTGCCACCACCCCAAGGCGGGGAGCGGGAGCTGAAGCTTTCTTT

clone_size: .
cdr3_length: 15
d_call: TRBD2
v_call: TRBV4-1
j_call: TRBJ2-1
cdr3_aa: CASSHLGGGAVEQFF
cdr3_nt: TGCGCCAGCAGCCACCTGGGCGGGGGGGCCGTTGAGCAGTTCTTC

clone_size: .
cdr3_length: 15
d_call: .
v_call: TRBV5-1
j_call: TRBJ2-5
cdr3_aa: CASSLVTAGEETQYF
cdr3_nt: TGCGCCAGCAGCTTGGTTACTGCAGGGGAAGAGACCCAGTACTTC

clone_size: .
cdr3_length: 18
d_call: TRBD1
v_call: TRBV4-1
j_call: TRBJ2-2
cdr3_aa: CASSQDPRDRTNTGELFF
cdr3_nt: TGCGCCAGCAGCCAAGATCCGAGGGACAGAACGAACACCGGGGAGCTGTTTTTT

clone_size: .
cdr3_length: 12
d_call: .
v_call: TRBV6-2/TRBV6-3
j_call: TRBJ2-7
cdr3_aa: CASSYSPYEQYF
cdr3_nt: TGTGCCAGCAGTTACTCCCCTTACGAGCAGTACTTC

clone_size: .
cdr3_length: 14
d_call: TRBD1
v_call: TRBV15
j_call: TRBJ2-7
cdr3_aa: CATSRDRGLGEQYF
cdr3_nt: TGTGCCACCAGCCGGGACAGGGGGCTAGGCGAGCAGTACTTC

clone_size: .
cdr3_length: 13
d_call: .
v_call: TRBV18
j_call: TRBJ1-1
cdr3_aa: CASLREVAGSAFF
cdr3_nt: TGTGCCAGCTTAAGGGAGGTGGCCGGGTCAGCTTTCTTT

clone_size: .
cdr3_length: 15
d_call: TRBD1
v_call: TRBV10-2
j_call: TRBJ2-7
cdr3_aa: CASSYTGAGSYEQYF
cdr3_nt: TGCGCCAGCAGTTATACAGGGGCAGGGTCCTACGAGCAGTACTTC

clone_size: .
cdr3_length: 17
d_call: .
v_call: TRBV5-1
j_call: TRBJ1-1
cdr3_aa: CASSLSGGSWGDTEAFF
cdr3_nt: TGCGCCAGCAGCTTGTCCGGGGGGTCGTGGGGCGACACTGAAGCTTTCTTT

clone_size: .
cdr3_length: 17
d_call: .
v_call: TRBV5-8
j_call: TRBJ1-1
cdr3_aa: CASSFRARATMNTEAFF
cdr3_nt: .

clone_size: .
cdr3_length: 12
d_call: .
v_call: TRBV6-5
j_call: TRBJ1-6
cdr3_aa: CASSSGVSPLHF
cdr3_nt: TGTGCCAGCAGTTCGGGGGTCTCACCCCTCCACTTT

clone_size: .
cdr3_length: 16
d_call: TRBD2
v_call: TRBV18
j_call: TRBJ2-5
cdr3_aa: CASSGLAGSTGETQYF
cdr3_nt: TGTGCCAGCTCCGGACTAGCGGGGTCGACTGGAGAGACCCAGTACTTC

clone_size: .
cdr3_length: 14
d_call: .
v_call: TRBV6-6
j_call: TRBJ1-5
cdr3_aa: CASSYNRGNQPQHF
cdr3_nt: TGTGCCAGCAGTTACAACCGAGGCAATCAGCCCCAGCATTTT

clone_size: .
cdr3_length: 15
d_call: .
v_call: TRBV7-9
j_call: TRBJ1-3
cdr3_aa: CASSLDRALGNTIYF
cdr3_nt: TGTGCCAGCAGCTTAGACCGAGCCCTAGGAAACACCATATATTTT

clone_size: .
cdr3_length: 16
d_call: TRBD2
v_call: TRBV9
j_call: TRBJ2-7
cdr3_aa: CASSVLAGGLPYEQYF
cdr3_nt: TGTGCCAGCAGCGTACTAGCGGGAGGACTACCCTACGAGCAGTACTTC

clone_size: few
cdr3_length: 15
d_call: .
v_call: TRBV3-1/TRBV3-2
j_call: TRBJ1-2
cdr3_aa: CASSQAPGLPYGYTF
cdr3_nt: TGTGCCAGCAGCCAAGCGCCAGGTCTGCCCTATGGCTACACCTTC

clone_size: .
cdr3_length: 14
d_call: TRBD1
v_call: TRBV5-4
j_call: TRBJ2-7
cdr3_aa: CASSRDREMREQYF
cdr3_nt: TGTGCCAGCAGCCGGGACAGGGAGATGAGGGAGCAGTACTTC

clone_size: .
cdr3_length: 14
d_call: .
v_call: TRBV5-1
j_call: TRBJ1-6
cdr3_aa: CASSEGTLGSPLHF
cdr3_nt: TGCGCCAGCAGCGAAGGGACTTTGGGTTCACCCCTCCACTTT

clone_size: .
cdr3_length: 14
d_call: .
v_call: TRBV6-5
j_call: TRBJ2-2
cdr3_aa: CASCRVPSTGELFF
cdr3_nt: TGTGCCAGCTGCCGGGTCCCGAGCACCGGGGAGCTGTTTTTT

clone_size: .
cdr3_length: 14
d_call: .
v_call: TRBV5-1
j_call: TRBJ1-2
cdr3_aa: CASSLAGVIGGYTF
cdr3_nt: TGCGCCAGCAGCCTTGCGGGGGTTATCGGTGGCTACACCTTC

clone_size: .
cdr3_length: 14
d_call: TRBD1
v_call: TRBV5-1
j_call: TRBJ1-1
cdr3_aa: CASSSTGLNTEAFF
cdr3_nt: TGCGCCAGCAGCTCGACAGGGCTGAACACTGAAGCTTTCTTT

clone_size: .
cdr3_length: 13
d_call: TRBD2
v_call: TRBV11-3
j_call: TRBJ2-1
cdr3_aa: CASSSGGYNEQFF
cdr3_nt: TGTGCCAGCAGCTCGGGGGGCTACAATGAGCAGTTCTTC

clone_size: .
cdr3_length: 17
d_call: TRBD2
v_call: TRBV24-1
j_call: TRBJ2-3
cdr3_aa: CATSDGLAGGLGDTQYF
cdr3_nt: TGTGCCACCAGTGATGGTCTAGCGGGGGGGCTCGGAGATACGCAGTATTTT

clone_size: once
cdr3_length: 15
d_call: TRBD1
v_call: TRBV7-2
j_call: TRBJ1-2
cdr3_aa: CASSFRDRGFYGYTF
cdr3_nt: TGTGCCAGCAGCTTCCGGGACAGGGGTTTTTATGGCTACACCTTC

clone_size: .
cdr3_length: 16
d_call: TRBD1
v_call: TRBV5-1
j_call: TRBJ1-1
cdr3_aa: CASSLGQGFMNTEAFF
cdr3_nt: TGCGCCAGCAGCTTGGGACAGGGATTCATGAACACTGAAGCTTTCTTT

clone_size: .
cdr3_length: 17
d_call: TRBD1
v_call: TRBV7-2
j_call: TRBJ1-5
cdr3_aa: CASSLSSGTGVGQPQHF
cdr3_nt: TGTGCCAGCAGCTTATCGTCGGGGACAGGGGTGGGTCAGCCCCAGCATTTT

clone_size: .
cdr3_length: 16
d_call: TRBD1
v_call: TRBV11-3
j_call: TRBJ1-1
cdr3_aa: CASSARQGAGTAEAFF
cdr3_nt: TGTGCCAGCAGCGCGCGACAGGGGGCAGGAACGGCTGAAGCTTTCTTT

clone_size: .
cdr3_length: 14
d_call: TRBD2
v_call: TRBV6-2/TRBV6-3
j_call: TRBJ2-7
cdr3_aa: CASSYGLAGVGQYF
cdr3_nt: TGTGCCAGCAGTTACGGACTAGCGGGAGTTGGGCAGTACTTC

clone_size: .
cdr3_length: 14
d_call: .
v_call: TRBV10-3
j_call: TRBJ2-7
cdr3_aa: CASTGGGSVLEQYF
cdr3_nt: TGTGCCTCCACGGGGGGCGGGAGTGTACTCGAGCAGTACTTC

clone_size: .
cdr3_length: 13
d_call: TRBD1
v_call: TRBV6-2/TRBV6-3
j_call: TRBJ1-2
cdr3_aa: CASSRQGPFGYTF
cdr3_nt: TGTGCCAGCAGCCGACAGGGACCCTTCGGCTACACCTTC

clone_size: .
cdr3_length: 15
d_call: .
v_call: TRBV7-2
j_call: TRBJ1-1
cdr3_aa: CASSLAARANTEAFF
cdr3_nt: TGTGCCAGCAGCTTAGCGGCCAGGGCGAACACTGAAGCTTTCTTT

clone_size: .
cdr3_length: 16
d_call: TRBD1
v_call: TRBV6-2/TRBV6-3
j_call: TRBJ1-1
cdr3_aa: CASSYFRQGVNTEAFF
cdr3_nt: TGTGCCAGCAGTTACTTTCGACAGGGGGTGAACACTGAAGCTTTCTTT

clone_size: .
cdr3_length: 17
d_call: TRBD1
v_call: TRBV24-1
j_call: TRBJ1-3
cdr3_aa: CATSDLPSGQSINTIYF
cdr3_nt: TGTGCCACCAGTGATTTGCCCTCGGGACAGAGTATAAACACCATATATTTT

clone_size: .
cdr3_length: 14
d_call: TRBD1
v_call: TRBV3-1/TRBV3-2
j_call: TRBJ1-5
cdr3_aa: CASSLGTGNQPQHF
cdr3_nt: TGTGCCAGCAGCCTCGGGACAGGCAATCAGCCCCAGCATTTT

clone_size: .
cdr3_length: 14
d_call: .
v_call: TRBV15
j_call: TRBJ1-5
cdr3_aa: CATSREQLNQPQHF
cdr3_nt: TGTGCCACCAGCAGAGAACAGCTAAATCAGCCCCAGCATTTT

clone_size: .
cdr3_length: 13
d_call: .
v_call: TRBV18
j_call: TRBJ1-2
cdr3_aa: CASSVDLAEGYTF
cdr3_nt: TGTGCCAGCTCAGTGGACCTAGCAGAGGGCTACACCTTC

clone_size: .
cdr3_length: 15
d_call: TRBD1
v_call: TRBV18
j_call: TRBJ2-7
cdr3_aa: CASSPGTGGAYEQYF
cdr3_nt: TGTGCCAGCTCACCCGGGACAGGGGGAGCCTACGAGCAGTACTTC

clone_size: .
cdr3_length: 13
d_call: .
v_call: TRBV28
j_call: TRBJ1-3
cdr3_aa: CASSWGGDNTIYF
cdr3_nt: TGTGCCAGCAGTTGGGGAGGGGACAACACCATATATTTT

clone_size: .
cdr3_length: 15
d_call: .
v_call: TRBV5-1
j_call: TRBJ2-7
cdr3_aa: CASSLGHLSAYEQYF
cdr3_nt: TGCGCCAGCAGCTTGGGGCACTTGAGCGCCTACGAGCAGTACTTC

clone_size: .
cdr3_length: 14
d_call: TRBD1
v_call: TRBV19
j_call: TRBJ2-5
cdr3_aa: CASSATGGTETQYF
cdr3_nt: TGTGCCAGTAGTGCCACAGGGGGCACAGAGACCCAGTACTTC

clone_size: .
cdr3_length: 15
d_call: TRBD1
v_call: TRBV25-1
j_call: TRBJ2-2
cdr3_aa: CASSQDRPNTGELFF
cdr3_nt: TGTGCCAGCAGCCAGGACAGGCCTAACACCGGGGAGCTGTTTTTT

clone_size: .
cdr3_length: 14
d_call: TRBD1
v_call: TRBV2
j_call: TRBJ1-2
cdr3_aa: CASSGTGGRNGYTF
cdr3_nt: TGTGCCAGCAGCGGGACAGGGGGCAGAAATGGCTACACCTTC

clone_size: .
cdr3_length: 15
d_call: TRBD1
v_call: TRBV5-5
j_call: TRBJ2-7
cdr3_aa: CASSLEGQAAYEQYF
cdr3_nt: TGTGCCAGCAGCTTGGAAGGACAGGCGGCCTACGAGCAGTACTTC

clone_size: .
cdr3_length: 13
d_call: TRBD1
v_call: TRBV5-1
j_call: TRBJ2-7
cdr3_aa: CASSGPGQYEQYF
cdr3_nt: TGCGCCAGCAGCGGCCCGGGACAGTACGAGCAGTACTTC

clone_size: .
cdr3_length: 13
d_call: .
v_call: TRBV5-6
j_call: TRBJ1-1
cdr3_aa: CASREGQFDEAFF
cdr3_nt: TGTGCCAGCAGGGAAGGACAGTTCGATGAAGCTTTCTTT

clone_size: few
cdr3_length: 15
d_call: TRBD1
v_call: TRBV19
j_call: TRBJ2-3
cdr3_aa: CASSIGDRVTDTQYF
cdr3_nt: TGTGCCAGTAGTATTGGGGACAGGGTAACAGATACGCAGTATTTT

clone_size: .
cdr3_length: 15
d_call: .
v_call: TRBV18
j_call: TRBJ1-3
cdr3_aa: CASSPDRVSGNTIYF
cdr3_nt: TGTGCCAGCTCCCCAGACAGAGTCTCTGGAAACACCATATATTTT

clone_size: .
cdr3_length: 17
d_call: TRBD2
v_call: TRBV6-2/TRBV6-3
j_call: TRBJ2-7
cdr3_aa: CASSHQSGTSGSYEQYF
cdr3_nt: TGTGCCAGCAGTCACCAGTCCGGGACTAGCGGATCCTACGAGCAGTACTTC

clone_size: .
cdr3_length: 12
d_call: .
v_call: TRBV6-2/TRBV6-3
j_call: TRBJ2-5
cdr3_aa: CASSSGLQTQYF
cdr3_nt: TGTGCCAGCAGTTCGGGACTTCAGACCCAGTACTTC

clone_size: .
cdr3_length: 17
d_call: TRBD1
v_call: TRBV18
j_call: TRBJ2-2
cdr3_aa: CASSPGGQGANTGELFF
cdr3_nt: TGTGCCAGCTCACCCGGGGGACAGGGGGCGAACACCGGGGAGCTGTTTTTT

clone_size: .
cdr3_length: 15
d_call: TRBD1
v_call: TRBV19
j_call: TRBJ2-7
cdr3_aa: CASSPGTGDSYEQYF
cdr3_nt: TGTGCCAGTAGTCCTGGGACAGGGGATTCCTACGAGCAGTACTTC

clone_size: .
cdr3_length: 16
d_call: TRBD1
v_call: TRBV6-5
j_call: TRBJ2-7
cdr3_aa: CASSYSRQGQGYEQYF
cdr3_nt: TGTGCCAGCAGTTATTCCCGACAGGGGCAAGGCTACGAGCAGTACTTC

clone_size: .
cdr3_length: 16
d_call: .
v_call: TRBV9
j_call: TRBJ1-3
cdr3_aa: CASSVGSQLSGNTIYF
cdr3_nt: TGTGCCAGCAGCGTAGGATCACAGCTCTCTGGAAACACCATATATTTT

clone_size: few
cdr3_length: 16
d_call: .
v_call: TRBV7-6
j_call: TRBJ2-4
cdr3_aa: CASSLGPRGAKNIQYF
cdr3_nt: TGTGCCAGCAGCTTAGGCCCGAGAGGAGCCAAAAACATTCAGTACTTC